A single sample gave rise to the 14 T cell receptor beta chains below, sequenced in a study of cytomegalovirus exposure and HLA in healthy donors. Libraries were prepared by immunoSEQ multiplex PCR; TCRdb keeps only in-frame clonotypes and omits some of them. The data contain hundreds of thousands of clones, 80% to 90% of them singletons. Source material: PBMCs. These receptors were collected from a woman aged 18 to 35 in good health and CMV-seronegative.

J is TRBJ2-7 and V is TRBV4-1; 12 bases match TRBD2. J lost 2 bases, V lost 5 bases, and 4 bases had no gene match. The CDR3 loop spans 15 amino acids. Per germline, CDR1 MGHRA and CDR2 YSYEKL. The CDR3 DNA sequence: TGCGCCAGCAGCGCCCGACTAGCGGGGGCCTACGAGCAGTACTTC. As protein: CASSARLAGAYEQYF.

This sequence joins TRBV27 and TRBJ2-1, with D unresolved. V was clipped by 5 bases and J by 4 bases, with 15 bases between them. The CDR3 is made up of 15 amino acids. CDR1 is MNHEY and CDR2 is SMNVEV in the germline V gene (reference sequence). For the CDR3, the DNA is TGTGCCAGCAGTCTCCTTCCCCCCTCTTACAATGAGCAGTTCTTC. Amino acids: CASSLLPPSYNEQFF.

The V gene is TRBV28, the J gene TRBJ1-5; tentative D call: TRBD1 (5 bases). V was cut by 3 bases and J by 2 bases, with 17 bases left in between. The CDR3 has 17 amino acids. CDR1 and CDR2 (germline): MDHEN, SYDVKM. The CDR3 loop reads CASSFSGRRGGNQPQHF. In nucleotides, the CDR3 is TGTGCCAGCAGTTTCTCAGGGCGCCGGGGGGGCAATCAGCCCCAGCATTTT.

The chain employs TRBV4-1 and TRBJ2-7; tentatively, D is TRBD2 (5 bases). Germline loops: CDR1 MGHRA, CDR2 YSYEKL. This CDR3 region has 14 residues. Trimming took off 1 base at V and 3 bases at J, with 10 bases between the two ends. The CDR3 is CASSQGRIGYEQYF. The CDR3 DNA sequence: TGCGCCAGCAGCCAAGGGAGGATCGGCTACGAGCAGTACTTC.

The V and J genes are TRBV4-1 and TRBJ2-3; maybe TRBD2 (6 bases). Germline CDR1 and CDR2: MGHRA and YSYEKL. The CDR3 runs to 16 residues. V dropped 1 base and J dropped 0 bases, with 11 bases sitting between them. CDR3 coding DNA: TGCGCCAGCAGCCAAGCACTAGCAGCTAGCACAGATACGCAGTATTTT. Protein product: CASSQALAASTDTQYF.

CDR3 sequence reads: CASSPMAGREGYTF. The CDR3 DNA is TGCGCCAGCAGCCCAATGGCAGGGAGGGAGGGCTACACCTTC. The chain has TRBV5-1 and TRBJ1-2; possible D gene TRBD1, 5 bases. Germline V gives CDR1 SGHRS, CDR2 YFSETQ. The CDR3 length is 14 residues. Trimming removed 4 bases from V and 8 bases from J, with 18 bases in between.

This clone was found once. This chain joins TRBV9 and TRBJ2-5, with TRBD1 matching over 8 bases. The CDR3 has 14 residues. The germline V gene has CDR1 SGDLS and CDR2 YYNGEE. V trimming: 0 bases; J trimming: 6 bases; junction bases outside the gene matches: 4. The CDR3 DNA is TGTGCCAGCAGCGTAGCCGGGACAGGCCAGACCCAGTACTTC. This sequence encodes CASSVAGTGQTQYF.

V gene TRBV7-2 combines with J gene TRBJ2-1, with 9 bases fitting TRBD2. The CDR3 has 15 residues. Trimming removed 3 bases from V and 4 bases from J; junction bases left unmatched: 4. Per the germline V gene, CDR1 is SGHTA and CDR2 is FQGNSA. CDR3 amino acids: CASSFSREGYNEQFF. CDR3 nucleotide sequence: TGTGCCAGCAGCTTCTCGCGGGAGGGTTACAATGAGCAGTTCTTC.

V gene TRBV27 combines with J gene TRBJ1-1; D might be TRBD1 (5 bases). CDR3 length equals 14 residues. V dropped 2 bases and J dropped 4 bases, with 11 bases sitting between them. Germline loops: CDR1 MNHEY, CDR2 SMNVEV (reference sequence). Written as DNA, the CDR3 is TGTGCCAGCAGTTTACAGGGTTCAAGCACTGAAGCTTTCTTT. Its translation: CASSLQGSSTEAFF.

This clone came up a few times. This chain connects TRBV28 to TRBJ1-5; TRBD1 matches 8 bases. V was clipped by 5 bases and J by 5 bases; unmatched bases: 5. This CDR3 contains 14 residues. Germline CDR1 and CDR2: MDHEN and SYDVKM. The CDR3: CASSRDRIYQPQHF. The DNA for the CDR3 is TGTGCCAGCAGTCGGGACAGGATTTATCAGCCCCAGCATTTT. Based on the CDR3 plus reference TRBV28 and TRBJ1-5, the full variable domain is DVKVTQSSRYLVKRTGEKVFLECVQDMDHENMFWYRQDPGLGLRLIYFSYDVKMKEKGDIPEGYSVSREKKERFSLILESASTNQTSMYLCASSRDRIYQPQHFGDGTRLSIL.

The chain employs TRBV5-1 and TRBJ2-3, with D maybe TRBD1 (6 bases). CDR1 is SGHRS and CDR2 is YFSETQ in the germline V gene. V gave up 0 bases and J gave up 5 bases, with 7 bases separating them. This CDR3 spans 13 amino acids. CDR3 sequence reads: CASSLEGGDTQYF. For the CDR3, the DNA is TGCGCCAGCAGCTTGGAAGGGGGAGATACGCAGTATTTT.

This sequence joins TRBV7-9 and TRBJ2-5, with TRBD1 identical over 8 bases. The CDR3 spans 17 residues. The V gene's germline CDR1 is SEHNR and CDR2 FQNEAQ (reference sequence). V shed 1 base, J shed 2 bases, and the junction held 9 bases outside the gene matches. The CDR3 region has the DNA TGTGCCAGCAGCTTAGTTCCCTTTCAGGGGGCGCAAGAGACCCAGTACTTC. Translating it yields CASSLVPFQGAQETQYF.

The chain links TRBV28 to TRBJ2-5; D is undetermined. CDR1 and CDR2 from the germline V gene are MDHEN and SYDVKM. The CDR3 is 13 residues long. V dropped 4 bases and J dropped 1 base, with 7 bases sitting between them. CDR3 nucleotide sequence: TGTGCCAGCAGTTCTGTACTCCAAGAGACCCAGTACTTC. Translating it yields CASSSVLQETQYF.

The rearrangement uses TRBV15 and TRBJ2-2; D possibly corresponds to TRBD2 (5 bases). This CDR3 region has 16 residues. The V end lost 0 bases, the J end lost 6 bases, and 14 bases lay between the germline ends. The V gene's germline CDR1 is LNHNV and CDR2 YYDKDF (reference sequence). CDR3 loop: CATSRDPAGGAGELFF. The CDR3 coding sequence is TGTGCCACCAGCAGAGACCCGGCAGGAGGAGCCGGGGAGCTGTTTTTT.